What follows describes a single T cell receptor beta chain. Trimming took 6 bases from V and 7 from J; bases not matched to a gene: 7. The CDR3 runs to 14 residues. CDR1 is MGHDK, CDR2 SYGVNS, per germline. This entry belongs to a study of blood T cell repertoires in COVID-19. Study-wide background: COVID-19 samples collected from the United States, Italy and Spain covered acute and convalescent phases. T cells, B-cell-depleted T cells, or PBMCs provided the cDNA or gDNA that served as material.

In the authors' workflow: How many nucleated cells were present was estimated from reference gene primer amplification. Libraries were prepared by immunoSEQ multiplex PCR; TCRdb keeps only in-frame clonotypes and omits some of them. That table supplies the V and J calls and clone size; D and trimming were determined from the DNA. Of 35,000 to 50,000 clones in the sample, more than 70% are singletons; the top ten hold approximately 4.9%. This TCR derives from a human donor in a cohort sampled during active COVID-19. Sequenced sample: peripheral blood. The chain couples TRBV25-1 to TRBJ1-4, with TRBD1 matching over 8 bases. The CDR3 is CASRAGQGGEKLFF. The CDR3 coding sequence is TGTGCCAGCAGAGCTGGACAGGGAGGTGAAAAACTGTTTTTT.